This T cell receptor (beta chain) was captured by sequencing in a study of cytomegalovirus exposure and HLA in healthy donors. Whole-study results and caveats: TRBV6-2, TRBV6-3 and some other V segments were excluded as indistinguishable. Association of a missense DCLRE1C variant with TCR beta V- and J-gene trimming was reported in a later analysis.

Notes on this clone: The target antigen is unknown.

Looked up from germline, CDR1 is SQVTM and CDR2 is ANQGSEA. The CDR3 extends over 12 amino acids. The ends were cut back, 0 bases at V and 7 bases at J, with 9 bases in the middle. A multiplex PCR was run with 60 Vbeta primers and 13 Jbeta primers. TCRdb's copy holds only in-frame clones and misses some; the assay was immunoSEQ multiplex PCR. The sample lists over 80,000 clones; 73% were seen once. Sequences were obtained from PBMCs. The clonotype was recovered from a man in his forties in good health and CMV-seronegative. The rearrangement links TRBV29-1 to TRBJ1-2; no clear D. This chain's CDR3 is CSVEELNGGYTF. DNA of the CDR3: TGCAGCGTTGAAGAACTGAATGGTGGCTACACCTTC.